Below are 30 T cell receptor beta chains sequenced from a single sample in a study of immune evolution from preneoplasia to lung adenocarcinoma. Only in-frame clones appear in the TCRdb table, and some are missing; sequencing was by immunoSEQ multiplex PCR. The repertoire consists of some 6,500 clones, with around 85% occurring once and the leading ten covering approximately 3.7%. Material: FFPE invasive lung adenocarcinoma tissue. These receptors were taken from a person aged 60 to 70 with lung adenocarcinoma.

This clone was found once. The V gene is TRBV5-1, the J gene TRBJ2-3, with a possible D match to TRBD1 (7 bases). CDR1 and CDR2 from the germline V gene are SGHRS and YFSETQ. The CDR3 is made up of 14 amino acids. Trimming shortened V by 5 bases and J by 4 bases, and 14 bases separated the two germline ends. This CDR3 reads CASRGGQGADTQYF. CDR3 DNA sequence: TGCGCCAGCAGGGGAGGTCAGGGGGCAGATACGCAGTATTTT.

This clone was recorded once. This chain links TRBV29-1 with TRBJ2-2; 9 positions match TRBD2. The V gene end was trimmed by 3 bases and the J gene end by 6 bases; junction bases not matched to a gene: 11. Germline CDR1 and CDR2: SQVTM and ANQGSEA. CDR3 length: 16 residues. CDR3 nucleotides: TGCAGCGTTGATAGTCGCGGGAGGGTCGGGGCCGGGGAGCTGTTTTTT. It yields the protein CSVDSRGRVGAGELFF.

The chain is built from TRBV27 and TRBJ1-1, with 9 nucleotides matching TRBD1. Germline-derived CDR1 and CDR2 are MNHEY and SMNVEV (reference sequence). The CDR3 consists of 19 residues. V shed 8 bases and J 3 bases; nucleotides not matched to a gene: 22. In DNA form, the CDR3 reads TGTGCCAGCCGATTCCGGGGATTAGCCGGGACAGGGCTATACACTGAAGCTTTCTTT. Its protein product is CASRFRGLAGTGLYTEAFF.

This clone was observed a few times. As DNA, the CDR3 is TGTGCCAGCAGTTTGTCAGGGGACCGTGAAAAACTGTTTTTT. It translates to CASSLSGDREKLFF. The V and J genes are TRBV28 and TRBJ1-4; possibly TRBD1 for D (6 bases). V lost 3 bases to trimming and J lost 7 bases, with 12 bases between them. The CDR3 sequence is 14 residues long. CDR1 MDHEN and CDR2 SYDVKM come from the germline V gene.

The V gene is TRBV19, the J gene TRBJ2-7; 10 bases are shared with TRBD1. The V gene's germline CDR1 is LNHDA and CDR2 SQIVND (reference sequence). V was pared by 4 bases and J by 5 bases, with 8 bases of the junction left unmatched. The length of the CDR3 is 15 residues. CDR3 amino acids: CASSRITGQGNEQYF. The DNA of the CDR3 is TGTGCCAGTAGTAGAATAACGGGACAGGGGAACGAGCAGTACTTC.

This chain links TRBV7-9 with TRBJ1-1; D uncertain. The V gene's germline CDR1 is SEHNR and CDR2 FQNEAQ (reference sequence). This CDR3 has 11 amino acids. Trimming left V 2 bases short and J 6 bases short, with 4 bases between. In DNA form, the CDR3 reads TGTGCCAGCAGCTTAAGGTCTGAAGCTTTCTTT. Translating it yields CASSLRSEAFF.

The chain employs TRBV29-1 and TRBJ2-4; 8 bases agree with TRBD2. V gave up 5 bases and J gave up 8 bases; unmatched junction bases: 8. The CDR3 totals 13 residues. The germline CDR1 and CDR2 sequences are SQVTM and ANQGSEA. The CDR3 bases are TGCAGCGTTCAAGCGGGAGTGAGGGACATTCAGTACTTC. This gives the protein CSVQAGVRDIQYF.

The chain recombines TRBV7-2 with TRBJ2-1; D ambiguous. Trimming took off 5 bases at V and 7 bases at J, with 12 bases between the two ends. Germline values: CDR1 SGHTA, CDR2 FQGNSA. The CDR3 is 13 residues long. CDR3 in amino acids: CASSPRVMNEQFF. CDR3 DNA sequence: TGTGCCAGCAGCCCCCGGGTCATGAATGAGCAGTTCTTC.

The sample holds a few counts of this clone. V gene TRBV4-1 combines with J gene TRBJ2-3; 7 bases are a match to TRBD2. The CDR3 has 17 amino acids. After removal of 1 base from V and 1 base from J, the junction contained 8 bases not matched to a gene. Germline V gene data show CDR1 as MGHRA and CDR2 as YSYEKL. The CDR3 here is CASSQGGLDYGTDTQYF. CDR3 DNA: TGCGCCAGCAGCCAAGGCGGACTAGATTATGGCACAGATACGCAGTATTTT.

The chain joins TRBV19 to TRBJ2-7; 8 bases are a match to TRBD1. Trimming removed 3 bases from V and 4 bases from J; junction bases left unmatched: 8. The CDR3 sequence is 15 residues long. From germline, CDR1 is LNHDA and CDR2 SQIVND (reference sequence). CDR3 DNA: TGTGCCAGTAGTATTAAGCAGGGGGCAGAGTACGAGCAGTACTTC. Its protein is CASSIKQGAEYEQYF.

This clone showed up just once. The chain joins TRBV4-2 to TRBJ1-2; D is ambiguous. The V gene lost 1 base and the J gene lost 5 bases, with 17 bases spanning the gap. This CDR3 has 16 amino acids. Germline V CDR1 and CDR2: LGHNA, YNFKEQ. CDR3 sequence: CASSQGLGGVEYGYTF. As DNA, the CDR3 is TGTGCCAGCAGCCAAGGGTTGGGTGGGGTTGAGTATGGCTACACCTTC.

The genes are TRBV6-6 and TRBJ1-5; D perhaps matches TRBD1 (6 bases). Germline V gene sequence: CDR1 MNHNY, CDR2 SVGAGI (reference sequence). V shed 6 bases and J shed 5 bases, with 17 bases lying between them. This CDR3 has 15 residues. CDR3: CASRRTADQDQPQHF. The CDR3 DNA reads TGTGCCAGCAGACGGACAGCGGACCAGGATCAGCCCCAGCATTTT.

The chain has TRBV5-4 and TRBJ2-2, with D possibly matching TRBD1 (5 bases). The germline gives CDR1 SGHNT, CDR2 YYREEE (reference sequence). Trimming shortened V by 3 bases and J by 1 base, and 7 bases separated the two germline ends. This CDR3 contains 14 residues. CDR3 region: CASSSQGNTGELFF. The CDR3 DNA reads TGTGCCAGCAGCTCTCAGGGGAACACCGGGGAGCTGTTTTTT. The full variable domain, its missing parts supplied by reference TRBV5-4 and TRBJ2-2, is ETGVTQSPTHLIKTRGQQVTLRCSSQSGHNTVSWYQQALGQGPQFIFQYYREEENGRGNFPPRFSGLQFPNYSSELNVNALELDDSALYLCASSSQGNTGELFFGEGSRLTVL.

The chain uses TRBV2 and TRBJ2-7, with D unclear. CDR1 and CDR2 (germline): SNHLY, FYNNEI. V shed 0 bases and J shed 2 bases, with 20 bases lying between them. The CDR3 is made up of 18 amino acids. The CDR3 spells CASSEAGRARLRAYEQYF. CDR3 bases: TGTGCCAGCAGTGAAGCTGGCCGGGCGCGGCTCCGGGCCTACGAGCAGTACTTC. The full variable domain, in which reference TRBV2 and TRBJ2-7 provide the parts outside the CDR3, is EPEVTQTPSHQVTQMGQEVILRCVPISNHLYFYWYRQILGQKVEFLVSFYNNEISEKSEIFDDQFSVERPDGSNFTLKIRSTKLEDSAMYFCASSEAGRARLRAYEQYFGPGTRLTVT.

The genes are TRBV5-5 and TRBJ1-1; no clear D. Germline loops: CDR1 SGHKS, CDR2 YYEKEE (reference sequence). V was cut by 3 bases and J by 1 base, with 13 bases left in between. The CDR3 length is 15 residues. CDR3 residues: CASSYRPNRNTEAFF. CDR3 DNA sequence: TGTGCCAGCAGCTACCGACCCAACCGGAACACTGAAGCTTTCTTT. The whole variable domain, filled in from reference TRBV5-5 and TRBJ1-1, reads DAGVTQSPTHLIKTRGQQVTLRCSPISGHKSVSWYQQVLGQGPQFIFQYYEKEERGRGNFPDRFSARQFPNYSSELNVNALLLGDSALYLCASSYRPNRNTEAFFGQGTRLTVV.

This chain joins TRBV18 and TRBJ2-6; D ambiguous. Germline loops: CDR1 KGHSH, CDR2 LQKENI. The CDR3 has 16 residues. Trimming pared 2 bases from V and 3 bases from J, leaving 11 bases between. CDR3 nucleotides: TGTGCCAGCTCACCAAGTGGATCTCTTGGGGCCAACGTCCTGACTTTC. Its protein product is CASSPSGSLGANVLTF.

The chain uses TRBV6-4 and TRBJ2-2, with no clear D. Trimming removed 6 bases from V and 1 base from J, with 15 bases in between. Germline CDR1 and CDR2: MRHNA and SNTAGT. The length of the CDR3 is 16 residues. CDR3 region: CASSASGGRNTGELFF. CDR3 in DNA: TGTGCCAGCAGCGCTTCCGGCGGTAGGAACACCGGGGAGCTGTTTTTT.

The chain employs TRBV5-6 and TRBJ2-2; the match to TRBD2 covers 7 bases. CDR1 and CDR2 from the germline V gene are SGHDT and YYEEEE. CDR3 length: 18 residues. Losses at the gene ends were 0 bases for V and 2 bases for J; bases not matched to a gene: 10. This chain's CDR3 is CASSLVASGIINTGELFF. The CDR3 coding sequence is TGTGCCAGCAGCTTGGTGGCTAGCGGAATTATAAACACCGGGGAGCTGTTTTTT.

The rearrangement uses TRBV9 and TRBJ2-3, with a tentative D call TRBD1 (5 bases). Germline CDR1 is SGDLS and CDR2 is YYNGEE. Trimming pared 0 bases from V and 9 bases from J, leaving 8 bases between. The CDR3 covers 12 residues. DNA for the CDR3: TGTGCCAGCAGCGTAGGGCAGGGAACGCAGTATTTT. It translates to CASSVGQGTQYF. The whole variable domain, remainder taken from reference TRBV9 and TRBJ2-3, is DSGVTQTPKHLITATGQRVTLRCSPRSGDLSVYWYQQSLDQGLQFLIQYYNGEERAKGNILERFSAQQFPDLHSELNLSSLELGDSALYFCASSVGQGTQYFGPGTRLTVL.

The chain joins TRBV7-2 to TRBJ1-5, with D possibly being TRBD1 (5 bases). V lost 3 bases, J lost 3 bases, and 12 bases lay in between. Germline CDR1 reads SGHTA; CDR2 reads FQGNSA. The CDR3 totals 15 residues. CDR3 coding DNA: TGTGCCAGCAGCTTGTCGGGGACTAACAATCAGCCCCAGCATTTT. Translating it yields CASSLSGTNNQPQHF.

The chain uses TRBV6-5 and TRBJ1-5; D uncertain. V shed 5 bases and J shed 3 bases, with 11 bases lying between them. The CDR3 totals 14 residues. Germline CDR1 reads MNHEY; CDR2 reads SVGAGI. CDR3 bases: TGTGCCAGCAGTCCTGACTCCCCCAATCAGCCCCAGCATTTT. Its protein is CASSPDSPNQPQHF.

V usage is TRBV5-5 and J usage is TRBJ1-1; D not certain. The V end was cut by 4 bases, the J end by 1 base, with 17 bases between. The germline V gene encodes CDR1 SGHKS and CDR2 YYEKEE (reference sequence). This CDR3 is built from 16 residues. CDR3 in DNA: TGTGCCAGCAGCCCCCAACGTGGGCAGGAGAACACTGAAGCTTTCTTT. Residues: CASSPQRGQENTEAFF.

The chain joins TRBV28 to TRBJ2-3, with D tentatively TRBD1 (5 bases). The V end lost 2 bases, the J end lost 2 bases, and 5 bases lay between the germline ends. The length of the CDR3 is 13 residues. Germline V gene lookup returns CDR1 MDHEN and CDR2 SYDVKM. CDR3 nucleotide sequence: TGTGCCAGCAGTTTAGGGGCCACAGATACGCAGTATTTT. Its protein is CASSLGATDTQYF.

V and J are TRBV19 and TRBJ2-7; 10 positions match TRBD1. The CDR3 covers 15 residues. V lost 5 bases, J lost 1 base, and 5 bases stayed unmatched. Germline V gives CDR1 LNHDA, CDR2 SQIVND (reference sequence). CDR3: CASSLTGGSSYEQYF. The CDR3 DNA reads as TGTGCCAGTAGTTTGACAGGGGGCTCGTCCTACGAGCAGTACTTC.

The chain employs TRBV7-2 and TRBJ2-7, with D hard to call. Trimming cost V 1 base and J 2 bases, with 6 bases left between them. The germline V gene has CDR1 SGHTA and CDR2 FQGNSA. This CDR3 has 13 residues. CDR3 nucleotides: TGTGCCAGCAGCTTAGTCCCCGCCTACGAGCAGTACTTC. Translating gives CASSLVPAYEQYF.

The chain carries TRBV4-2 and TRBJ2-1; TRBD2 matches 9 bases. The junction had 10 bases not matched to a gene; V was cut back by 0 bases and J by 7 bases. The CDR3 covers 17 residues. Germline loops: CDR1 LGHNA, CDR2 YNFKEQ. CDR3 DNA: TGTGCCAGCAGCCAAGAAGCCCAAGGTAGCGGGAGAAATGAGCAGTTCTTC. This translates into CASSQEAQGSGRNEQFF.

The V and J genes are TRBV28 and TRBJ1-1; D gene uncertain. CDR1 is MDHEN and CDR2 is SYDVKM in the germline V gene. CDR3 size: 13 residues. Trimming removed 3 bases from V and 1 base from J, with 6 bases in between. CDR3 loop: CASSFAQNTEAFF. For the CDR3, the DNA is TGTGCCAGCAGTTTCGCGCAGAACACTGAAGCTTTCTTT.

This clone came up a few times. CDR3 in DNA: TGCGCCAGCAGCTCGGGAAACAATGAGCAGTTCTTC. Translating gives CASSSGNNEQFF. The chain uses TRBV5-1 and TRBJ2-1; D might be TRBD2 (5 bases). Trimming removed 3 bases from V and 5 bases from J, with 6 bases in between. CDR1 is SGHRS, CDR2 YFSETQ, per germline. The CDR3 spans 12 residues. Looking up the rest from reference TRBV5-1 and TRBJ2-1 gives the full variable domain: KAGVTQTPRYLIKTRGQQVTLSCSPISGHRSVSWYQQTPGQGLQFLFEYFSETQRNKGNFPGRFSGRQFSNSRSEMNVSTLELGDSALYLCASSSGNNEQFFGPGTRLTVL.

This clone turned up a few times. This chain joins TRBV7-2 and TRBJ2-1; D uncertain. The CDR3 loop spans 11 amino acids. V lost 9 bases and J lost 7, with 10 bases in between. CDR1 and CDR2 from the germline V gene are SGHTA and FQGNSA. CDR3 nucleotide sequence: TGTGCCAGTCGCACGGAGAATGAGCAGTTCTTC. Encoded protein: CASRTENEQFF.

The rearrangement uses TRBV15 and TRBJ2-3; no clear D gene. Germline V gene sequence: CDR1 LNHNV, CDR2 YYDKDF (reference sequence). The length of the CDR3 is 14 residues. The V and J ends lost 2 bases and 4 bases respectively, with 10 bases between them. The CDR3 is CATSRNLPADTQYF. CDR3 bases: TGTGCCACCAGCAGAAACCTACCCGCAGATACGCAGTATTTT.